The 26 T cell receptor beta chains below come from one sample, sequenced in a study of identical twins. TCRdb re-called the 5' RACE reads through MiXCR, storing one row per CDR3 protein. The sample yields about 100,000 distinct CDR3 sequences, 4.5% to 6.5% seen once. Sequenced sample: memory T cells sorted from blood. The receptors here all came from a woman aged 45 to 65 in good health.

This clonotype appeared many times. The chain is built from TRBV27 and TRBJ2-2; tentatively, D is TRBD2 (6 bases). The germline V gene has CDR1 MNHEY and CDR2 SMNVEV (reference sequence). Trimming shortened V by 6 bases and J by 6 bases, and 14 bases separated the two germline ends. The CDR3 totals 14 residues. In DNA, the CDR3 is TGTGCCAGCAGCCCCAGTAGACTAGCCGGGGAGCTGTTTTTT. Its protein is CASSPSRLAGELFF.

This clonotype has at least ten counts. The rearrangement links TRBV7-2 to TRBJ1-1; possible D gene TRBD1, 5 bases. Germline CDR1 and CDR2: SGHTA and FQGNSA. Trimming removed 0 bases from V and 4 bases from J, with 6 bases in between. The CDR3 runs 13 residues. The CDR3 DNA reads TGTGCCAGCAGCTTAGCGAGGGGCACTGAAGCTTTCTTT. This encodes CASSLARGTEAFF.

The chain combines TRBV12-3 or TRBV12-4 with TRBJ2-7; 8 bases match TRBD2. The J segment lost 3 bases and the V segment lost 7 bases, leaving 11 bases of the junction unmatched. The CDR3 is 15 residues long. For the CDR3, the DNA is TGTGCCAGCACTCTGGGCGGGGGGACCAGCTACGAGCAGTACTTC. Residues: CASTLGGGTSYEQYF.

The sample holds many counts of this clonotype. The chain combines TRBV28 with TRBJ2-7, with 9 positions matching TRBD1. With V trimmed by 9 bases and J by 3 bases, 9 bases remained unmatched. CDR1 is MDHEN and CDR2 is SYDVKM in the germline V gene. The length of the CDR3 is 14 residues. The CDR3 nucleotides are TGTGCCAGTATCGAGGGACAGGGCTTCTACGAGCAGTACTTC. Amino acids: CASIEGQGFYEQYF.

This clonotype was seen many times. The chain carries TRBV29-1 and TRBJ2-5; D is ambiguous. The CDR3 runs 12 residues. V shed 8 bases and J shed 3 bases, with 13 bases lying between them. Germline lookup yields CDR1 SQVTM and CDR2 ANQGSEA. The CDR3 DNA sequence: TGCAGCTCTAAAGGGCTAAAAGAGACCCAGTACTTC. It encodes CSSKGLKETQYF. Full variable domain (missing parts from reference TRBV29-1 and TRBJ2-5): SAVISQKPSRDICQRGTSLTIQCQVDSQVTMMFWYRQQPGQSLTLIATANQGSEATYESGFVIDKFPISRPNLTFSTLTVSNMSPEDSSIYLCSSKGLKETQYFGPGTRLLVL.

This clonotype has a count of ten or more. The chain combines TRBV18 with TRBJ1-1; 7 positions match TRBD1. The CDR3 length is 15 residues. The germline V gene encodes CDR1 KGHSH and CDR2 LQKENI. V lost 3 bases to trimming and J lost 1 base; unmatched junction nucleotides: 5. CDR3 nucleotides: TGTGCCAGCTCACCCCCCAGGGGGGGGAACACTGAAGCTTTCTTT. Translated, it gives CASSPPRGGNTEAFF.

On this clonotype: A much bigger clone sits one base away, suggesting this may be a read error. The conserved phenylalanine or tryptophan is not found at the CDR3 terminus, so this likely reflects a read error. The rearrangement links TRBV11-1 to TRBJ2-4, with D maybe TRBD1 (5 bases). Trimming took 4 bases from V and 6 from J, leaving 10 bases between them. The CDR3 extends over 13 amino acids. Per the germline V gene, CDR1 is SGHAT and CDR2 is FQDESV (reference sequence). DNA for the CDR3: TGTGCCAGCAGCTCGACAGTTGGAAACATTCAGTACTGC. It translates to CASSSTVGNIQYC.

This sequence joins TRBV11-3 and TRBJ2-3; D may be TRBD2 (5 bases). The CDR3 loop spans 15 amino acids. Germline V gene sequence: CDR1 SGHNT, CDR2 YENEEA. Deletions cut 5 bases from V and 2 bases from J, with 14 bases between. This CDR3 reads CASSGGQSNTDTQYF. As DNA, the CDR3 is TGTGCCAGCAGCGGCGGGCAGAGTAACACAGATACGCAGTATTTT.

At least ten counts were recorded for this clonotype. The genes are TRBV7-2 and TRBJ2-6, with TRBD2 identical over 12 bases. The J segment lost 2 bases and the V segment lost 2 bases, leaving 10 bases of the junction unmatched. CDR3 length: 20 amino acids. CDR1 SGHTA and CDR2 FQGNSA come from the germline V gene. The CDR3 protein is CASSLSASGRAGAGANVLTF. CDR3 DNA sequence: TGTGCCAGCAGCTTATCGGCTAGCGGGAGGGCCGGTGCTGGGGCCAACGTCCTGACTTTC.

In its sample, this clonotype is large (0.1 to 1%). V gene TRBV20-1 combines with J gene TRBJ2-3; D gene ambiguous. In germline, CDR1 is DFQATT, CDR2 SNEGSKA (reference sequence). Trimming removed 3 bases from V and 4 bases from J, with 11 bases in between. The CDR3 spans 13 residues. This CDR3 reads CSASPGAPDTQYF. Written as DNA, the CDR3 is TGCAGTGCTAGCCCCGGCGCGCCAGATACGCAGTATTTT.

This clonotype was seen a few times. V and J are TRBV5-1 and TRBJ2-5, with D hard to call. The CDR3 has 14 residues. Per germline, CDR1 SGHRS and CDR2 YFSETQ. V was trimmed by 4 bases and J by 1 base, leaving 11 bases between them. The CDR3 region is CASSPGDPQETQYF. The CDR3 coding sequence is TGCGCCAGCAGCCCCGGCGACCCCCAAGAGACCCAGTACTTC.

This clonotype was counted many times. The V call is TRBV10-3, the J call TRBJ2-3, with 7 bases that match TRBD2. The CDR3 covers 14 residues. The V gene's germline CDR1 is ENHRY and CDR2 SYGVKD. V was clipped by 6 bases and J by 2 bases; unmatched bases: 5. CDR3 amino acids: CAIRERGLTDTQYF. For the CDR3, the DNA is TGTGCCATCAGGGAGCGGGGCCTCACAGATACGCAGTATTTT.

This clonotype has a count of ten or more. V is TRBV20-1 and J is TRBJ2-7, with 8 bases fitting TRBD2. The CDR3 consists of 14 residues. Germline V gene sequence: CDR1 DFQATT, CDR2 SNEGSKA (reference sequence). With V trimmed by 1 base and J by 7 bases, 9 bases remained unmatched. CDR3 in DNA: TGCAGTGCTAGAGGGGACTCGACGGGGGGGGAGCAGTACGTC. Its protein is CSARGDSTGGEQYV.

This clonotype appeared many times. This rearrangement joins TRBV5-1 to TRBJ2-7, with 10 bases lining up with TRBD1. Germline V gene lookup returns CDR1 SGHRS and CDR2 YFSETQ. The trim removed 4 bases at V and 2 bases at J, leaving 9 bases unmatched. CDR3 size: 16 residues. The CDR3 DNA reads as TGCGCCAGCAGCCTGGGAGGGACAGGGGTGACCTACGAGCAGTACGTC. Residues: CASSLGGTGVTYEQYV.

This clonotype was seen more than once but under ten times. V and J are TRBV5-1 and TRBJ2-5, with a tentative D call TRBD1 (6 bases). Germline CDR1 is SGHRS and CDR2 is YFSETQ. This CDR3 has 14 amino acids. Trimming removed 7 bases from V and 6 bases from J, with 19 bases in between. The CDR3 DNA reads as TGCGCCAGCGCAACTGAAGGGGGTTACCAGACCCAGTACTTC. It translates to CASATEGGYQTQYF.

J is TRBJ1-2 and V is TRBV5-1; 12 bases fit TRBD1. The CDR3 consists of 16 residues. CDR1 and CDR2 from the germline V gene are SGHRS and YFSETQ. The V gene end was trimmed by 3 bases and the J gene end by 8 bases; junction bases not matched to a gene: 11. The CDR3 sequence is CASSSVPGQGADGYTF. In DNA form, the CDR3 reads TGCGCCAGCAGCTCAGTCCCGGGACAGGGGGCCGACGGCTACACCTTC.

A few counts support this clonotype. This chain uses TRBV20-1 with TRBJ1-2, with D tentatively TRBD1 (5 bases). Germline values: CDR1 DFQATT, CDR2 SNEGSKA (reference sequence). The ends were cut back, 4 bases at V and 5 bases at J, with 14 bases in the middle. The CDR3 extends over 13 amino acids. CDR3 residues: CSATSGTDYGYTF. The CDR3 DNA is TGCAGTGCTACGTCCGGGACGGATTATGGCTACACCTTC.

The gene calls are TRBV10-2 and TRBJ2-3; D not resolved. Germline V gene lookup returns CDR1 WSHSY and CDR2 SAAADI. The V gene lost 4 bases and the J gene lost 6 bases, with 5 bases spanning the gap. This CDR3 has 11 amino acids. The CDR3 coding sequence is TGCGCCAGCAGTGGGCGGGATACGCAGTATTTT. Translation gives CASSGRDTQYF.

This clonotype was detected many times. The chain is built from TRBV11-2 and TRBJ1-2, with D perhaps TRBD1 (5 bases). CDR3 length equals 11 residues. V lost 10 bases, J lost 8 bases, and 14 bases lay in between. CDR1 and CDR2 (germline): SGHAT, FQNNGV. Here the CDR3 reads CAISGRGGYTF. CDR3 in DNA: TGTGCCATCTCGGGGAGGGGAGGCTACACCTTC.

This clonotype was seen ten or more times. The rearrangement links TRBV20-1 to TRBJ2-7, with 10 bases lining up with TRBD2. The CDR3 runs to 13 residues. CDR1 is DFQATT, CDR2 SNEGSKA, per germline (reference sequence). The ends lost 0 bases at V and 13 bases at J; junction bases unmatched: 9. CDR3 bases: TGCAGTGCTAGAGATTATGCTAGCGGGAGCCATTACTTC. Translation gives CSARDYASGSHYF.

This clonotype has at least ten counts. This chain links TRBV11-2 with TRBJ2-1, with TRBD2 matching over 12 bases. The CDR3 extends over 13 amino acids. V was clipped by 5 bases and J by 16 bases; unmatched bases: 9. CDR1 and CDR2 (germline): SGHAT, FQNNGV. CDR3 sequence (DNA): TGTGCCAGCAGCCCCTCTAGCGGGAGGGCTAGCTTCTTC. Protein product: CASSPSSGRASFF.

The chain carries TRBV5-1 and TRBJ2-7; TRBD2 agrees at 10 bases. Per the germline V gene, CDR1 is SGHRS and CDR2 is YFSETQ. The CDR3 runs to 15 residues. V lost 0 bases to trimming and J lost 2 bases; unmatched junction nucleotides: 2. The CDR3 region has the DNA TGCGCCAGCAGCTTGGTTCTAGCGGGAGCCTACGAGCAGTACTTC. Protein: CASSLVLAGAYEQYF.

A note on this clonotype: A much bigger clone sits one base away, suggesting this may be a read error. The chain carries TRBV10-1 and TRBJ2-4, with 7 bases matching TRBD2. The CDR3 sequence is 18 residues long. Germline-derived CDR1 and CDR2 are WNHNN and SYGVQD (reference sequence). CDR3 in DNA: TGCGCCAGAGCATGGGAGAGGCTAGCGGAGGTAGCCAACAACATTCAGTACTTC. It specifies CARAWERLAEVANNIQYF.

CDR3: CASSIASDTNTGELFF. The CDR3 coding sequence is TGTGCCAGTAGTATAGCTAGCGACACGAACACCGGGGAGCTGTTTTTT. The rearrangement links TRBV19 to TRBJ2-2; D may be TRBD2 (6 bases). The CDR3 is made up of 16 amino acids. Germline V lookup: CDR1 LNHDA, CDR2 SQIVND (reference sequence). Trimming pared 1 base from V and 0 bases from J, leaving 9 bases between. Together with reference TRBV19 and TRBJ2-2, the CDR3 gives the full variable domain: DGGITQSPKYLFRKEGQNVTLSCEQNLNHDAMYWYRQDPGQGLRLIYYSQIVNDFQKGDIAEGYSVSREKKESFPLTVTSAQKNPTAFYLCASSIASDTNTGELFFGEGSRLTVL.

Many counts were recorded for this clonotype. The CDR3 loop reads CATSDPGGANVLTF. In nucleotides, the CDR3 is TGTGCCACCAGTGACCCCGGAGGGGCCAACGTCCTGACTTTC. V usage is TRBV24-1 and J usage is TRBJ2-6; D remains unclear. Trimming removed 4 bases from V and 4 bases from J, with 7 bases in between. Germline lookup yields CDR1 KGHDR and CDR2 SFDVKD. The CDR3 length is 14 residues.

This clonotype was seen a handful of times. V usage is TRBV7-8 and J usage is TRBJ1-5; unclear D gene. This CDR3 region has 13 residues. Germline-derived CDR1 and CDR2 are SGHVS and FQNEAQ. Deletions cut 6 bases from V and 0 bases from J, with 6 bases between. Written as DNA, the CDR3 is TGTGCCAGCAGGCTTTATAGCAATCAGCCCCAGCATTTT. Its translation: CASRLYSNQPQHF.